These T cell receptor beta chains were read from a single sample in a study of T cells after yellow fever vaccination. TCRdb fed the 5' RACE reads into MiXCR, producing one record per CDR3 protein. Of approximately 300,000 distinct CDR3 sequences in the sample, around a tenth are singletons; the top ten hold 3.3%. The starting material was CD4+ T cells sorted from PBMCs, obtained 45 days after the yellow fever booster vaccination. All receptors come from a young man who received the YFV17D yellow fever vaccine. CDR3s include the opening cysteine and the closing phenylalanine or tryptophan. The order of the fields is V gene, D gene, clone size, J gene, CDR3 protein, CDR3 DNA. The D gene is left open where the match is weak. The size entry is marked missing in some rows and otherwise reads once, few, many or a size class.

>TRBV19|TRBD1|few|TRBJ1-5
CASRGPGGMIQPQHF
TGTGCCAGTAGAGGGCCAGGGGGCATGATACAGCCCCAGCATTTT
>TRBV7-2|TRBD2|-|TRBJ2-7
CASSLGSSGASYEQYF
TGTGCCAGCAGCTTAGGCTCTAGCGGGGCCTCCTACGAGCAGTACTTC
>TRBV9|TRBD2|-|TRBJ2-1
CASSVLAGGANEQFF
TGTGCCAGCAGCGTACTAGCGGGGGGGGCGAATGAGCAGTTCTTC
>TRBV5-4|-|once|TRBJ2-3
CASSLKSSSTDTQYF
TGTGCCAGCAGCTTAAAGTCCTCTAGCACAGATACGCAGTATTTT
>TRBV12-5|TRBD1|-|TRBJ2-3
CASARTGGEGTDTQYF
TGTGCTAGTGCCAGGACAGGGGGCGAGGGCACAGATACGCAGTATTTT
>TRBV6-5|-|few|TRBJ1-5
CASSYLGGSQPQHF
TGTGCCAGCAGTTACTTAGGGGGTAGTCAGCCCCAGCATTTT
>TRBV5-1|TRBD1|-|TRBJ1-4
CASHADRDEKLFF
TGCGCCAGCCACGCGGACAGGGATGAAAAACTGTTTTTT
>TRBV6-1|-|-|TRBJ1-4
CASSEKSAGTNEKLFF
TGTGCCAGCAGTGAAAAATCCGCGGGGACTAATGAAAAACTGTTTTTT
>TRBV20-1|-|many|TRBJ2-6
CSALKSGANVLTF
TGCAGTGCCCTAAAATCTGGGGCCAACGTCCTGACTTTC
>TRBV7-8|-|many|TRBJ2-2
CASSPTTNTGELFF
TGTGCCAGCAGCCCGACTACGAACACCGGGGAGCTGTTTTTT
>TRBV20-1|TRBD2|-|TRBJ2-1
CSASGGSHEQFF
TGCAGTGCTAGCGGGGGGTCCCATGAGCAGTTCTTC
>TRBV29-1|TRBD1|-|TRBJ1-5
CSVRQGDSNQPQHF
TGCAGCGTTAGACAGGGGGATAGCAATCAGCCCCAGCATTTT
>TRBV6-5|-|-|TRBJ1-1
CASSYSDRFTEAFF
TGTGCCAGCAGTTACTCGGACCGTTTCACTGAAGCTTTCTTT
>TRBV5-1|TRBD1|few|TRBJ1-2
CASSLTPDRGKVYGYTF
TGCGCCAGCAGCTTAACCCCTGACAGGGGGAAGGTCTATGGCTACACCTTC
>TRBV10-3|-|few|TRBJ2-5
CAISGQETQYF
TGTGCCATCAGTGGGCAAGAGACCCAGTACTTC
>TRBV4-2|TRBD1|few|TRBJ2-1
CASSQDWSGGAYNEQFF
TGTGCCAGCAGCCAAGATTGGTCAGGGGGCGCCTACAATGAGCAGTTCTTC
>TRBV24-1|-|-|TRBJ1-2
CATSEGFGYGYTF
TGTGCCACCAGTGAGGGATTTGGCTATGGCTACACCTTC